What follows are 25 T cell receptor beta chains derived from one specimen sequenced in a study of CD8+ T cells in alopecia areata. After isolation, RNA underwent reverse transcription to generate cDNA as the sequencing template. Sequenced by immunoSEQ multiplex PCR; TCRdb stores in-frame clones only, minus some. The sample has some 170,000 clones; about three fifths are singletons. Treatment denoted: oral pan-JAK inhibitor, 5-10 mg twice daily. Sequencing used CD4+ T cells sorted from blood, obtained between weeks 55 and 65, from a patient treated with tofacitinib. The source is a human donor with alopecia areata.

The V gene is TRBV20-1, the J gene TRBJ1-2; TRBD1 is a possible D gene (5 bases). Germline loops: CDR1 DFQATT, CDR2 SNEGSKA (reference sequence). Between the trimmed V and J ends, which lost 3 bases and 8 bases, there was a span of 10 bases. There are 11 residues in the CDR3. The chain's CDR3 is CSASLRGGYTF. In DNA, the CDR3 is TGCAGTGCTAGTCTTCGGGGGGGCTACACCTTC.

This chain links TRBV19 with TRBJ2-7, with D perhaps given as TRBD1 or TRBD2 (5 bases each). V gave up 5 bases and J gave up 2 bases, with 19 bases separating them. Germline CDR1 is LNHDA and CDR2 is SQIVND (reference sequence). The CDR3 has 16 amino acids. The CDR3 reads CASSSNPVVGPYEQYF. CDR3 DNA sequence: TGTGCCAGTAGTTCCAACCCTGTGGTGGGACCCTACGAGCAGTACTTC.

The chain links TRBV7-9 to TRBJ2-5; 11 bases line up with TRBD1. This CDR3 region has 14 residues. Trimming cost V 4 bases and J 5 bases; bases outside gene matches: 3. Per germline, CDR1 SEHNR and CDR2 FQNEAQ (reference sequence). CDR3 amino acids: CASSSRDRGETQYF. As DNA, the CDR3 is TGTGCCAGCAGCTCCCGGGACAGGGGGGAGACCCAGTACTTC.

V gene TRBV29-1 combines with J gene TRBJ1-1; TRBD1 agrees at 7 bases. The CDR3 spans 14 residues. Germline V gene lookup returns CDR1 SQVTM and CDR2 ANQGSEA. Unmatched junction bases numbered 4, after V lost 1 base and J lost 2 bases. The CDR3 region has the DNA TGCAGCGTTGAAGTCCGACAGGGAAACACTGAAGCTTTCTTT. It codes for CSVEVRQGNTEAFF.

In DNA, the CDR3 is TGCGCCAGCAGCCAACTGGGTTATCGAGCTTTCTTT. Its translation is CASSQLGYRAFF. The J gene is TRBJ1-1, the V gene TRBV4-1; D gene ambiguous. V was pared by 2 bases and J by 10 bases, with 11 bases between. CDR3 size: 12 residues. Germline V gene data show CDR1 as MGHRA and CDR2 as YSYEKL.

This chain uses TRBV5-6 with TRBJ1-2; TRBD1 agrees at 7 bases. Germline loops: CDR1 SGHDT, CDR2 YYEEEE. The V segment lost 4 bases and the J segment 10 bases; nucleotides outside the gene matches: 7. The CDR3 length is 12 residues. In DNA form, the CDR3 reads TGTGCCAGCAGCGGCGGACAGGTGGCCTACACCTTC. This translates into CASSGGQVAYTF.

The chain uses TRBV11-3 and TRBJ2-3; D assignment may be TRBD1 or TRBD2 (5 bases each). V was cut by 4 bases and J by 0 bases, with 11 bases left in between. Germline-derived CDR1 and CDR2 are SGHNT and YENEEA. The CDR3 is 15 amino acids. CDR3 protein: CASSSGTFSTDTQYF. DNA of the CDR3: TGTGCCAGCAGCTCCGGGACCTTTAGCACAGATACGCAGTATTTT.

The V and J genes are TRBV29-1 and TRBJ1-4; D remains ambiguous. Germline V gene sequence: CDR1 SQVTM, CDR2 ANQGSEA. V was shortened by 7 bases and J by 4 bases, with 10 bases between the two germline ends. The CDR3 runs to 12 residues. DNA of the CDR3: TGCAGCGCCCGGGCCAATAATGAAAAACTGTTTTTT. Amino acid sequence: CSARANNEKLFF.

V is TRBV27 and J is TRBJ1-2; 8 positions match TRBD1. The CDR3 is 18 residues long. Germline V CDR1 and CDR2: MNHEY, SMNVEV (reference sequence). Germline trimming cut 5 bases from V and 2 bases from J; bases unmatched to any gene: 16. CDR3 coding DNA: TGTGCCAGCAGTCCCCCCCCTAGGACAGGGATAATCAACTATGGCTACACCTTC. Its protein is CASSPPPRTGIINYGYTF.

V gene TRBV30 combines with J gene TRBJ2-3; D tentatively fits TRBD1 or TRBD2 (6 bases each). Germline V gives CDR1 GTSNPN, CDR2 SVGIG (reference sequence). With 0 bases removed from V and 7 bases from J, the gap between germline ends came to 11 bases. CDR3 length equals 13 residues. The CDR3 reads CAWSVGGINTQYF. In DNA form, the CDR3 reads TGTGCCTGGAGTGTAGGGGGGATAAATACGCAGTATTTT.

This clone was found a few times. The chain carries TRBV2 and TRBJ1-2; possibly TRBD1 for D (6 bases). Trimming shortened V by 9 bases and J by 8 bases, and 13 bases separated the two germline ends. The CDR3 spans 11 residues. Germline CDR1 and CDR2: SNHLY and FYNNEI. CDR3 residues: CASNTGFGYTF. The DNA of the CDR3 is TGTGCCAGTAATACAGGGTTCGGCTACACCTTC. Combining the CDR3 with reference TRBV2 and TRBJ1-2 gives the whole variable domain EPEVTQTPSHQVTQMGQEVILRCVPISNHLYFYWYRQILGQKVEFLVSFYNNEISEKSEIFDDQFSVERPDGSNFTLKIRSTKLEDSAMYFCASNTGFGYTFGSGTRLTVV.

The CDR3 DNA follows: TGTGCCATCAGTGCTGGGGACAGGGGGTTAGGCACCAATGAGCAGTTCTTC. Protein product: CAISAGDRGLGTNEQFF. V is TRBV10-3 and J is TRBJ2-1; the match to TRBD1 covers 11 bases. Germline V lookup: CDR1 ENHRY, CDR2 SYGVKD. Trimming took 4 bases from V and 6 from J; bases not matched to a gene: 11. This CDR3 is built from 17 residues.

This chain connects TRBV7-9 to TRBJ2-2; D unclear. Germline V gene sequence: CDR1 SEHNR, CDR2 FQNEAQ (reference sequence). The CDR3 length is 15 residues. The V and J ends lost 1 base and 3 bases respectively, with 9 bases between them. CDR3 nucleotides: TGTGCCAGCAGCTTAGATTCGGCGGACACCGGGGAGCTGTTTTTT. Its translation is CASSLDSADTGELFF.

This clone showed up just a few times. The chain has TRBV29-1 and TRBJ2-2, with D possibly TRBD2 on 5 matching bases. CDR1 is SQVTM, CDR2 ANQGSEA, per germline. The V end lost 7 bases, the J end lost 2 bases, and 14 bases lay between the germline ends. CDR3 size: 14 residues. CDR3 sequence reads: CSALRGPNTGELFF. CDR3 DNA sequence: TGCAGCGCATTACGAGGGCCAAACACCGGGGAGCTGTTTTTT.

The chain's CDR3 is CASSSLRDYNEQFF. CDR3 nucleotides: TGTGCCAGCAGCTCCCTCCGGGACTACAATGAGCAGTTCTTC. The rearrangement links TRBV7-8 to TRBJ2-1, with D possibly matching TRBD2 (5 bases). The germline V gene encodes CDR1 SGHVS and CDR2 FQNEAQ. Deletions cut 4 bases from V and 3 bases from J, with 10 bases between. The CDR3 is 14 amino acids.

This clone was counted only a few times. The chain carries TRBV9 and TRBJ2-1, with 7 bases aligning to TRBD1. The ends lost 3 bases at V and 4 bases at J; junction bases unmatched: 4. The germline V gene has CDR1 SGDLS and CDR2 YYNGEE. The CDR3 loop spans 14 amino acids. The chain's CDR3 is CASSEGQYYNEQFF. CDR3 bases: TGTGCCAGCAGCGAGGGACAGTATTACAATGAGCAGTTCTTC.

The chain carries TRBV11-2 and TRBJ2-4; no clear D gene. From germline, CDR1 is SGHAT and CDR2 FQNNGV. The ends were cut back, 4 bases at V and 9 bases at J, with 10 bases in the middle. CDR3 length: 12 residues. The CDR3 is CASSSIPGIQYF. CDR3 nucleotides: TGTGCCAGCAGCTCAATCCCGGGCATTCAGTACTTC.

This clone was counted ten times or more. The V gene is TRBV7-9, the J gene TRBJ1-1; D not certain. The length of the CDR3 is 14 residues. Trimming took 1 base from V and 5 from J, leaving 11 bases between them. The germline V gene encodes CDR1 SEHNR and CDR2 FQNEAQ (reference sequence). CDR3 loop: CASSLGGLGTEAFF. In nucleotides, the CDR3 is TGTGCCAGCAGCTTAGGAGGTTTGGGGACTGAAGCTTTCTTT. Variable domain in full (rest from reference TRBV7-9 and TRBJ1-1): DTGVSQNPRHKITKRGQNVTFRCDPISEHNRLYWYRQTLGQGPEFLTYFQNEAQLEKSRLLSDRFSAERPKGSFSTLEIQRTEQGDSAMYLCASSLGGLGTEAFFGQGTRLTVV.

V usage is TRBV19 and J usage is TRBJ1-5; D gene uncertain. The CDR3 is made up of 15 amino acids. V was clipped by 5 bases and J by 2 bases, with 13 bases between them. Per germline, CDR1 LNHDA and CDR2 SQIVND (reference sequence). The chain's CDR3 is CASSPRADGNQPQHF. In DNA form, the CDR3 reads TGTGCCAGTAGTCCTCGGGCAGACGGCAATCAGCCCCAGCATTTT.

This clone turned up a few times. The J gene is TRBJ1-2, the V gene TRBV27; possible D gene TRBD1, 5 bases. This CDR3 spans 14 amino acids. V lost 5 bases and J lost 4, with 14 bases in between. Germline loops: CDR1 MNHEY, CDR2 SMNVEV (reference sequence). CDR3 sequence reads: CASSTFGGSYGYTF. The CDR3 DNA reads as TGTGCCAGCAGTACTTTTGGGGGTTCCTATGGCTACACCTTC.

V and J are TRBV14 and TRBJ1-1, with unresolved D. V was pared by 4 bases and J by 3 bases, with 9 bases between. The length of the CDR3 is 13 residues. Germline V CDR1 and CDR2: SGHDN, FVKESK. CDR3 DNA: TGTGCCAGCAGCCCTTTGGGGTACACTGAAGCTTTCTTT. Amino acids: CASSPLGYTEAFF.

This clone turned up a few times. V usage is TRBV4-3 and J usage is TRBJ2-5; no clear D gene. The CDR3 runs to 13 residues. Trimming removed 1 base from V and 4 bases from J, with 7 bases in between. Germline V gene sequence: CDR1 LGHNA, CDR2 YSLEER. The CDR3 coding sequence is TGCGCCAGCAGCCAAGTAGCTCTAGAGACCCAGTACTTC. Protein sequence: CASSQVALETQYF.

This clone was observed a few times. The chain couples TRBV5-1 to TRBJ1-1; no clear D gene. Per germline, CDR1 SGHRS and CDR2 YFSETQ. Between the trimmed V and J ends, which lost 4 bases and 1 base, there was a span of 11 bases. CDR3 length: 14 amino acids. CDR3 DNA: TGCGCCAGCAGCCCAGGTGGCGGGAACACTGAAGCTTTCTTT. It encodes CASSPGGGNTEAFF.

Written as DNA, the CDR3 is TGCAGCGTTGCTCTAGCGGGGGAGGTCTACGAGCAGTACTTC. This encodes CSVALAGEVYEQYF. V gene TRBV29-1 combines with J gene TRBJ2-5; 10 positions agree with TRBD2. The J call may not be correct, given that the DNA end is closer to TRBJ2-7. CDR3 length: 14 amino acids. Germline V gene lookup returns CDR1 SQVTM and CDR2 ANQGSEA.

The CDR3 DNA follows: TGCGCCAGCAGCCAAGACAGGCGCTACACCTTC. Its protein is CASSQDRRYTF. The chain carries TRBV4-1 and TRBJ1-2; D remains ambiguous. Germline V gene data show CDR1 as MGHRA and CDR2 as YSYEKL. Trimming removed 0 bases from V and 9 bases from J, with 5 bases in between. The CDR3 loop spans 11 amino acids.